These 28 T cell receptor beta chains originate from one sample sequenced in a study of radiotherapy plus CTLA-4 blockade in lung cancer. TCRdb's table, derived via immunoSEQ multiplex PCR, lists solely in-frame clones and lacks some. The top ten hold 25% to 35% of the sample, which has about 49,000 clones, 85% seen once. Sequenced here: peripheral blood, sampled from a patient treated with radiotherapy plus ipilimumab. The receptors were gathered from a human donor with non-small cell lung cancer whose response to radiotherapy plus ipilimumab could not be evaluated.

This clone was seen only a few times. The chain uses TRBV4-3 and TRBJ1-5; D uncertain. This CDR3 is built from 15 residues. In germline, CDR1 is LGHNA, CDR2 YSLEER. Deletions cut 0 bases from V and 0 bases from J, with 6 bases between. The CDR3 loop is CASSQDRGSNQPQHF. The CDR3 bases are TGCGCCAGCAGCCAAGATCGCGGTAGCAATCAGCCCCAGCATTTT.

The J gene is TRBJ2-7, the V gene TRBV7-3; TRBD2 might be the D (5 bases). Germline V gene sequence: CDR1 SGHTA, CDR2 FQGTGA. Between the trimmed V and J ends, which lost 5 bases and 6 bases, there was a span of 14 bases. The CDR3 contains 13 residues. The CDR3 spells CASSPWVGSEQYF. CDR3 nucleotides: TGTGCCAGCAGCCCGTGGGTGGGGAGCGAGCAGTACTTC.

The chain is built from TRBV7-2 and TRBJ2-1; 7 nucleotides align to TRBD2. The germline V gene has CDR1 SGHTA and CDR2 FQGNSA. Trimming at V came to 1 base and at J to 6 bases, leaving 3 bases not matched to a gene. The CDR3 length is 14 residues. The CDR3 sequence is CASSLGTSPNEQFF. CDR3 bases: TGTGCCAGCAGCTTAGGGACTAGTCCCAATGAGCAGTTCTTC.

The rearrangement links TRBV27 to TRBJ1-2; D possibly corresponds to TRBD1 (6 bases). Trimming left V 5 bases short and J 3 bases short, with 13 bases between. The CDR3 extends over 14 amino acids. Germline CDR1 reads MNHEY; CDR2 reads SMNVEV (reference sequence). The CDR3 loop is CASSERGGDYGYTF. The CDR3 bases are TGTGCCAGCAGTGAGAGGGGGGGTGACTATGGCTACACCTTC.

The J gene is TRBJ2-1, the V gene TRBV6-5, with 7 bases identical to TRBD1. Germline CDR1 and CDR2: MNHEY and SVGAGI. The CDR3 covers 13 residues. The ends lost 2 bases at V and 5 bases at J; junction bases unmatched: 0. The CDR3 loop reads CASSYGTDNEQFF. The CDR3 DNA sequence: TGTGCCAGCAGTTACGGGACAGACAATGAGCAGTTCTTC.

The rearrangement uses TRBV20-1 and TRBJ2-1; weak D call: TRBD2 (6 bases). CDR3 length: 11 residues. In germline, CDR1 is DFQATT, CDR2 SNEGSKA (reference sequence). Trimming cost V 6 bases and J 14 bases, with 17 bases left between them. Here the CDR3 DNA reads TGCAGTGCAACAAATAGCGGAGGGGAGTTCTTC. It is translated as CSATNSGGEFF.

The gene calls are TRBV7-2 and TRBJ1-1; D is unclear. CDR3 size: 14 residues. The germline V gene encodes CDR1 SGHTA and CDR2 FQGNSA. V lost 5 bases and J 2 bases, leaving 12 bases between the germline ends. The CDR3 DNA is TGTGCCAGCAGCCCTCTCATCACAAACACTGAAGCTTTCTTT. Translated, it gives CASSPLITNTEAFF.

As for this clone: One junction end disagrees with the germline gene, perhaps due to a read error. Distinct nucleotide sequences in the sample also encode this CDR3. The chain recombines TRBV19 with TRBJ1-1; TRBD1 agrees at 9 bases. The CDR3 totals 15 residues. Germline CDR1 reads LNHDA; CDR2 reads SQIVND (reference sequence). CDR3 DNA: TGTGCCAGTAGTATAACAGGGGGCCTGAACACTGAAGCCTTCTTT. It translates to CASSITGGLNTEAFF.

CDR3 in amino acids: CASSPRTSGKYNEQFF. In DNA, the CDR3 is TGCGCCAGCAGCCCCCGGACTAGCGGTAAATACAATGAGCAGTTCTTC. This sequence joins TRBV5-1 and TRBJ2-1, with 10 bases lining up with TRBD2. V lost 4 bases to trimming and J lost 4 bases; unmatched junction nucleotides: 8. Germline V lookup: CDR1 SGHRS, CDR2 YFSETQ. The CDR3 has 16 residues. Full variable domain (missing parts from reference TRBV5-1 and TRBJ2-1): KAGVTQTPRYLIKTRGQQVTLSCSPISGHRSVSWYQQTPGQGLQFLFEYFSETQRNKGNFPGRFSGRQFSNSRSEMNVSTLELGDSALYLCASSPRTSGKYNEQFFGPGTRLTVL.

The V call is TRBV11-2, the J call TRBJ2-5; TRBD1 agrees at 9 bases. The CDR3 has 18 residues. J gave up 4 bases and V 1 base, and 13 bases lay outside the gene matches. Looked up from germline, CDR1 is SGHAT and CDR2 is FQNNGV. The CDR3 coding sequence is TGTGCCAGCAGCTTAGTGGGCTTCCGGGACAGGGAAAGAGAGACCCAGTACTTC. Its translation is CASSLVGFRDRERETQYF.

This clone was seen once. The chain recombines TRBV13 with TRBJ2-3, with unresolved D. Germline CDR1 and CDR2: PRHDT and FYEKMQ (reference sequence). Trimming cost V 2 bases and J 3 bases, with 3 bases left between them. This CDR3 contains 12 residues. The CDR3 is CASSLLTDTQYF. For the CDR3, the DNA is TGTGCCAGCAGCTTACTTACAGATACGCAGTATTTT.

The J gene is TRBJ1-1, the V gene TRBV2; a weak D match, TRBD1 (5 bases). The germline V gene encodes CDR1 SNHLY and CDR2 FYNNEI. V lost 4 bases and J 5 bases, leaving 11 bases between the germline ends. This CDR3 has 13 amino acids. CDR3 DNA: TGTGCCAGCAGTGTCCTGCCAGGGACTGAAGCTTTCTTT. It yields the protein CASSVLPGTEAFF. The full variable domain, completed using reference TRBV2 and TRBJ1-1, is EPEVTQTPSHQVTQMGQEVILRCVPISNHLYFYWYRQILGQKVEFLVSFYNNEISEKSEIFDDQFSVERPDGSNFTLKIRSTKLEDSAMYFCASSVLPGTEAFFGQGTRLTVV.

The rearrangement links TRBV6-5 to TRBJ1-1; D gene ambiguous. V was shortened by 5 bases and J by 5 bases, with 15 bases between the two germline ends. CDR3 size: 14 residues. The germline V gene encodes CDR1 MNHEY and CDR2 SVGAGI. The CDR3 here is CASSARRGRTEAFF. CDR3 in DNA: TGTGCCAGCAGTGCTAGACGAGGGAGAACTGAAGCTTTCTTT.

V is TRBV19 and J is TRBJ1-1; TRBD1 might be the D (6 bases). Trimming left V 4 bases short and J 1 base short, with 7 bases between. The germline V gene has CDR1 LNHDA and CDR2 SQIVND (reference sequence). This CDR3 spans 13 amino acids. CDR3 protein: CASSRGGNTEAFF. The CDR3 DNA reads as TGTGCCAGTAGTAGAGGGGGGAACACTGAAGCTTTCTTT.

V usage is TRBV2 and J usage is TRBJ1-3; D not certain. Germline V gives CDR1 SNHLY, CDR2 FYNNEI. The germline V and J ends were trimmed by 3 bases and 0 bases, with 12 bases remaining between them. This CDR3 is 16 amino acids long. CDR3 in DNA: TGTGCCAGCAGTGAGAGAGGGCTTAGCTCTGGAAACACCATATATTTT. Translated, it gives CASSERGLSSGNTIYF.

This clone was found a few times. This chain uses TRBV30 with TRBJ1-1, with 8 bases identical to TRBD1. J was trimmed by 0 bases and V by 3 bases; bases with no gene match: 9. Germline assignment: CDR1 GTSNPN and CDR2 SVGIG (reference sequence). The CDR3 contains 16 residues. CDR3 DNA sequence: TGTGCCTGGAGCGAAGGGACAGGTTCTATGAACACTGAAGCTTTCTTT. Protein sequence: CAWSEGTGSMNTEAFF.

The J gene is TRBJ2-1, the V gene TRBV29-1; D gene ambiguous. The germline V and J ends were trimmed by 2 bases and 8 bases, with 10 bases remaining between them. Germline-derived CDR1 and CDR2 are SQVTM and ANQGSEA. This CDR3 spans 12 amino acids. The CDR3, as DNA: TGCAGCGTTGAATTTAACTTAGATGAGCAGTTCTTC. This translates into CSVEFNLDEQFF.

J is TRBJ2-7 and V is TRBV7-2; the match to TRBD2 covers 13 bases. V was pared by 6 bases and J by 5 bases, with 4 bases of the junction left unmatched. CDR1 SGHTA and CDR2 FQGNSA come from the germline V gene. The CDR3 runs to 14 residues. The CDR3 region has the DNA TGTGCCAGCAGGTCGGGACTAGCGGGAAACGAGCAGTACTTC. Translating it yields CASRSGLAGNEQYF.

V gene TRBV5-1 combines with J gene TRBJ1-2; possibly TRBD1 for D (5 bases). The V and J ends lost 5 bases and 5 bases respectively, with 13 bases between them. Germline loops: CDR1 SGHRS, CDR2 YFSETQ. The CDR3 covers 13 residues. The CDR3 bases are TGCGCCAGCAGTATGACAGACGTGTATGGCTACACCTTC. Protein sequence: CASSMTDVYGYTF.

This clone was recorded only once. The CDR3 DNA reads TGTGCCAGCAGCCCCCAGGGAACACCCTACAATGAGCAGTTCTTC. It translates to CASSPQGTPYNEQFF. V usage is TRBV7-3 and J usage is TRBJ2-1; weak D call: TRBD1 (5 bases). V lost 5 bases and J 2 bases, leaving 13 bases between the germline ends. CDR3 length: 15 amino acids. CDR1 and CDR2 from the germline V gene are SGHTA and FQGTGA.

The rearrangement joins TRBV18 to TRBJ1-1; a possible D gene is TRBD1 (5 bases). There are 16 residues in the CDR3. V was clipped by 2 bases and J by 1 base, with 14 bases between them. CDR1 and CDR2 from the germline V gene are KGHSH and LQKENI. The CDR3 DNA sequence: TGTGCCAGCTCACCAATCGATCCGCAGGGGAACACTGAAGCTTTCTTT. Its translation is CASSPIDPQGNTEAFF.

This rearrangement joins TRBV29-1 to TRBJ2-2, with TRBD1 identical over 9 bases. V gave up 0 bases and J gave up 1 base; unmatched junction bases: 6. CDR1 SQVTM and CDR2 ANQGSEA come from the germline V gene. CDR3 length equals 17 residues. CDR3 loop: CSVEDRVGQGNTGELFF. In DNA, the CDR3 is TGCAGCGTTGAAGATCGTGTGGGACAGGGGAACACCGGGGAGCTGTTTTTT.

The rearrangement joins TRBV4-3 to TRBJ2-1; D call uncertain. The CDR3 length is 14 residues. Trimming pared 1 base from V and 8 bases from J, leaving 12 bases between. Germline-derived CDR1 and CDR2 are LGHNA and YSLEER. CDR3 sequence reads: CASSQGRYLHEQFF. The DNA for the CDR3 is TGCGCCAGCAGCCAAGGGCGGTATTTGCATGAGCAGTTCTTC.

The V gene is TRBV7-9, the J gene TRBJ2-3, with TRBD1 identical over 12 bases. With V trimmed by 4 bases and J by 5 bases, 4 bases remained unmatched. Germline CDR1 is SEHNR and CDR2 is FQNEAQ (reference sequence). The CDR3 consists of 15 residues. CDR3 bases: TGTGCCAGCAGCTCCTGGGACAGGGGGCAAGATACGCAGTATTTT. Translating it yields CASSSWDRGQDTQYF. Combining the CDR3 with reference TRBV7-9 and TRBJ2-3 gives the whole variable domain DTGVSQNPRHKITKRGQNVTFRCDPISEHNRLYWYRQTLGQGPEFLTYFQNEAQLEKSRLLSDRFSAERPKGSFSTLEIQRTEQGDSAMYLCASSSWDRGQDTQYFGPGTRLTVL.

The CDR3 nucleotides read TGTGCCAGCAACACATATAAGAGCGGGAGGCGAGACAATGAGCAGTTCTTC. It encodes CASNTYKSGRRDNEQFF. The chain uses TRBV7-9 and TRBJ2-1, with 9 nucleotides matching TRBD2. From germline, CDR1 is SEHNR and CDR2 FQNEAQ (reference sequence). The CDR3 contains 17 residues. Trimming cost V 7 bases and J 5 bases; bases outside gene matches: 15.

This chain joins TRBV4-1 and TRBJ2-1; TRBD1 matches 7 bases. Germline V lookup: CDR1 MGHRA, CDR2 YSYEKL. With 0 bases clipped from V and 7 bases from J, the junction kept 3 bases outside the gene matches. This CDR3 contains 14 residues. DNA of the CDR3: TGCGCCAGCAGCCAAGATAGACAGGGAAATGAGCAGTTCTTC. Translation gives CASSQDRQGNEQFF.

The CDR3 loop is CASRETGRNEKLFF. CDR3 nucleotide sequence: TGTGCCAGCAGAGAGACAGGGCGTAATGAAAAACTGTTTTTT. The chain has TRBV2 and TRBJ1-4; 7 nucleotides align to TRBD1. The length of the CDR3 is 14 residues. Per the germline V gene, CDR1 is SNHLY and CDR2 is FYNNEI. V was clipped by 6 bases and J by 4 bases; unmatched bases: 5.

The chain employs TRBV2 and TRBJ2-5; 9 positions agree with TRBD1. Germline V gene data show CDR1 as SNHLY and CDR2 as FYNNEI. The CDR3 contains 13 residues. The trim removed 5 bases at V and 4 bases at J, leaving 2 bases unmatched. The DNA of the CDR3 is TGTGCCAGCAGTCCGGGACAGGGAGAGACCCAGTACTTC. Translated: CASSPGQGETQYF.